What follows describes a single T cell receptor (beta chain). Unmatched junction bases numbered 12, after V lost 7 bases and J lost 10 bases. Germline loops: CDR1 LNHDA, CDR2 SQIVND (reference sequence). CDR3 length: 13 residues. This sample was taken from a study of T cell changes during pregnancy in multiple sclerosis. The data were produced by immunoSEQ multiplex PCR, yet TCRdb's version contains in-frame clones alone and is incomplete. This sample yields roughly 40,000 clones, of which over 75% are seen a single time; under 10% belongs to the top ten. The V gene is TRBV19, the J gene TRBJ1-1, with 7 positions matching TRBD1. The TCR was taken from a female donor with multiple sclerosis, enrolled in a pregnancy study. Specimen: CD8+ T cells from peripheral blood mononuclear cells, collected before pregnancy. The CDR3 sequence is CASNPTGTLGAFF. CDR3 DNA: TGTGCCAGTAACCCGACAGGGACTTTGGGAGCTTTCTTT.